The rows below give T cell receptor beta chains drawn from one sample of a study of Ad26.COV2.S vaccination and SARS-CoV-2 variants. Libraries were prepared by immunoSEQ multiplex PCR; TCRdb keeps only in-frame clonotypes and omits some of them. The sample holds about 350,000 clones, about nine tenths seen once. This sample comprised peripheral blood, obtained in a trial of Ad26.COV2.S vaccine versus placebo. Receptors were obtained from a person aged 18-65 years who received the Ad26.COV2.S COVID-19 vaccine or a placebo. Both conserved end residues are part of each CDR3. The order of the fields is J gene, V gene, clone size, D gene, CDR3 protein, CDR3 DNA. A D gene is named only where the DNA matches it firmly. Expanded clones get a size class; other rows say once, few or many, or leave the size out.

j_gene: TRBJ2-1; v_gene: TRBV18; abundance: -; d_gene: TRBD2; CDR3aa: CASSPGTSGEQFF; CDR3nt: TGTGCCAGCTCACCCGGGACTAGCGGGGAGCAGTTCTTC
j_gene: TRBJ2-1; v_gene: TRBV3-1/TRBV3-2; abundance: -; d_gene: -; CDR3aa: CASSQGRAGTSSYNEQFF; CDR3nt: TGTGCCAGCAGCCAAGGAAGGGCGGGTACAAGCTCCTACAATGAGCAGTTCTTC
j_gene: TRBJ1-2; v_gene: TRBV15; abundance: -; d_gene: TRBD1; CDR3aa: CATSRRWGDRDGYTF; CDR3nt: TGTGCCACCAGCAGGCGATGGGGGGACAGGGATGGCTACACCTTC
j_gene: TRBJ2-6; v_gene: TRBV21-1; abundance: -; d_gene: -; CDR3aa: CASSKGGPLKFLVFGANVLTF; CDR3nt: TGTGCCAGCAGCAAAGGAGGTCCCCTTAAGTTCTTGGTTTTTGGGGCCAACGTCCTGACTTTC
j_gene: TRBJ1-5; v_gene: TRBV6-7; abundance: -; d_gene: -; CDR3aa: CASSPHLVGGSNQPQHF; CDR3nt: TGTGCCAGCAGTCCCCACCTTGTAGGGGGAAGCAATCAGCCCCAGCATTTT
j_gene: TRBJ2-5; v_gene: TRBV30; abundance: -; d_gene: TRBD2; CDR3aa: CAWKERGETQYF; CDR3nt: TGTGCCTGGAAGGAGCGGGGGGAGACCCAGTACTTC
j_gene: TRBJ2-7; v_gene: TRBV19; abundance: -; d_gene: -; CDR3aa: CASSDGGIKQYF; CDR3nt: TGTGCCAGTAGTGATGGCGGAATAAAGCAGTACTTC
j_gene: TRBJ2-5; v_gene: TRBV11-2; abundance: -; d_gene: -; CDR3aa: CASSFGGQETQYF; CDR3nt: TGTGCCAGCAGCTTTGGGGGGCAAGAGACCCAGTACTTC
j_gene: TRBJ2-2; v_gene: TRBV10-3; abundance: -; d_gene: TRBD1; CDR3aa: CAISGDRNTGELFF; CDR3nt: TGTGCCATCAGTGGGGACAGGAACACCGGGGAGCTGTTTTTT
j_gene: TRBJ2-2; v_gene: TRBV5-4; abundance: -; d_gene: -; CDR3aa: CASSLNPKGGELFF; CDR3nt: TGTGCCAGCAGCTTAAACCCAAAAGGCGGGGAGCTGTTTTTT
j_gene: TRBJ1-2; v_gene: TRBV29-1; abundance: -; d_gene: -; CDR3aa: CSVEDQLARDRSNGYTF; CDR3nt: TGCAGCGTTGAAGATCAACTTGCGCGGGATCGATCGAATGGCTACACCTTC
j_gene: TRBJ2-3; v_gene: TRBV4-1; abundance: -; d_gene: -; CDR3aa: CASSQGGSPTQYF; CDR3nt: TGCGCCAGCAGCCAAGGGGGGAGCCCTACGCAGTATTTT
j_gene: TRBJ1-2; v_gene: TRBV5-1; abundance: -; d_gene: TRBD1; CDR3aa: CASSGQTGEHYGYTF; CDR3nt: TGCGCCAGCAGCGGCCAGACAGGGGAGCACTATGGCTACACCTTC
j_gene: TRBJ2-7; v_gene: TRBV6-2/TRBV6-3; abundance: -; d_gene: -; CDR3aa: CASSSSWSSYEQYF; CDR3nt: TGTGCCAGCAGTTCCTCATGGAGCTCCTACGAGCAGTACTTC
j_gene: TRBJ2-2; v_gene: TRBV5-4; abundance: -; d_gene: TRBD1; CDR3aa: CASSLANRGATGELFF; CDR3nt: TGTGCCAGCAGCTTGGCCAACAGGGGAGCCACCGGGGAGCTGTTTTTT
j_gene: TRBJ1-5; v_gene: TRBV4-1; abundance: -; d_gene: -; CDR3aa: CASSLIGQGNQPQHF; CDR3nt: TGCGCCAGCAGCCTGATCGGGCAGGGCAATCAGCCCCAGCATTTT
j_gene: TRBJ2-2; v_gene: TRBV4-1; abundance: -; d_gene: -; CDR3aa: CASSQPVPSGELFF; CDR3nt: TGCGCCAGCAGCCAACCGGTGCCCTCCGGGGAGCTGTTTTTT
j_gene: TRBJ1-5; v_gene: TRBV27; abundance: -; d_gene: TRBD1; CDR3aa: CASRMTTGGNQPQHF; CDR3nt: TGTGCCAGCAGAATGACGACAGGGGGGAATCAGCCCCAGCATTTT
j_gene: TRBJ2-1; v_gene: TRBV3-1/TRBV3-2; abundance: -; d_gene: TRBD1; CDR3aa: CASSQELGTATYNEQFF; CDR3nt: TGTGCCAGCAGCCAAGAGCTCGGGACAGCCACCTACAATGAGCAGTTCTTC
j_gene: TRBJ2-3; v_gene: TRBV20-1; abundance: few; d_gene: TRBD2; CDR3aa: CSASSSLAGTSTDTQYF; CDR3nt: TGCAGTGCTAGTAGTTCGCTAGCGGGGACTAGCACAGATACGCAGTATTTT
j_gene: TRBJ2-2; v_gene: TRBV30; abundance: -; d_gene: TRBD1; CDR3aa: CAWGPGQGVGELFF; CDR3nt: TGTGCCTGGGGTCCGGGACAGGGGGTCGGGGAGCTGTTTTTT
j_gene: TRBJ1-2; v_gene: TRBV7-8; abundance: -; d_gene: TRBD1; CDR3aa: CASSLALGTGYGYTF; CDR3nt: TGTGCCAGCAGCTTAGCGCTCGGGACAGGTTATGGCTACACCTTC
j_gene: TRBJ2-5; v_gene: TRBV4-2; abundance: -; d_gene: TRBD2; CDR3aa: CASSQDRASGGQETQYF; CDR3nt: TGTGCCAGCAGCCAAGATAGGGCTAGCGGGGGCCAAGAGACCCAGTACTTC
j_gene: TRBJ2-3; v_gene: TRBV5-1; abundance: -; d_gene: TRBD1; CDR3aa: CASSDRGSTDTQYF; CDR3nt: TGCGCCAGCAGCGACAGGGGTAGCACAGATACGCAGTATTTT
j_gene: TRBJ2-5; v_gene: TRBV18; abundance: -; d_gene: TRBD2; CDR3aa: CASSPRLAGEKETQYF; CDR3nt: TGTGCCAGCTCACCACGACTAGCGGGGGAGAAAGAGACCCAGTACTTC
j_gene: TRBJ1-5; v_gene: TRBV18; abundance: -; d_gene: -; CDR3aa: CASSPTGQFNQPQHF; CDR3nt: TGTGCCAGCTCACCAACTGGACAATTCAATCAGCCCCAGCATTTT
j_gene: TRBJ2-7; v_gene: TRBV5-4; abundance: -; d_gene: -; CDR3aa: CASSSGLAAYEQYF; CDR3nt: TGTGCCAGCAGCTCCGGACTGGCTGCCTACGAGCAGTACTTC
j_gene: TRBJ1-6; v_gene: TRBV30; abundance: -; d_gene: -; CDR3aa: CACHTGTNSPLHF; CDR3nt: TGTGCCTGTCACACAGGGACAAATTCACCCCTCCACTTT
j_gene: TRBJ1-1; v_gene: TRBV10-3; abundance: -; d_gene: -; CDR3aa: CAIADTGDTEAFF; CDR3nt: TGTGCCATCGCTGATACAGGCGACACTGAAGCTTTCTTT
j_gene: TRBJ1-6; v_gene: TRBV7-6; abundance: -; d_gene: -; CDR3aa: CASSLKGSPLHF; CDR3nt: TGTGCCAGCAGCTTAAAGGGCTCACCCCTCCACTTT
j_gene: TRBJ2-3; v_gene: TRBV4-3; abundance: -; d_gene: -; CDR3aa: CASSPRLAGPRDTQYF; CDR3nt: TGCGCCAGCAGCCCCCGTTTGGCGGGGCCACGTGATACGCAGTATTTT
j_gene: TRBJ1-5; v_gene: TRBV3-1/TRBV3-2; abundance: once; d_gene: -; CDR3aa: CASSQAGFGNQPQHF; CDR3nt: TGTGCCAGCAGCCAAGCAGGTTTTGGGAATCAGCCCCAGCATTTT
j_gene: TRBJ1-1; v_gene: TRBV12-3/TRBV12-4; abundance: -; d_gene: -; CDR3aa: CASSLPGGTEAFF; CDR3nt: TGTGCCAGCAGCCTACCCGGGGGCACTGAAGCTTTCTTT
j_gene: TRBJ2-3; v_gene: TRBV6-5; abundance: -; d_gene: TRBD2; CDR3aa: CASPGTRTDTQYF; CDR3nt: TGTGCCAGCCCCGGGACTAGAACAGATACGCAGTATTTT
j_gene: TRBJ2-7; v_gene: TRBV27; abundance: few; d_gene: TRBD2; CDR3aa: CASSSASGGYYEQYF; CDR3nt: TGTGCCAGCAGTTCGGCTAGCGGGGGATACTACGAGCAGTACTTC
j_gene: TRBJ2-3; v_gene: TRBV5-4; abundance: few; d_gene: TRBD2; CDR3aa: CASSLELAATTDTQYF; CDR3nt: TGTGCCAGCAGCTTGGAGCTAGCGGCGACCACAGATACGCAGTATTTT
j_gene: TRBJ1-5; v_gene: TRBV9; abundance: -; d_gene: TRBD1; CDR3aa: CASSVGQGGNQPQHF; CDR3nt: TGTGCCAGCAGCGTGGGACAGGGAGGCAATCAGCCCCAGCATTTT
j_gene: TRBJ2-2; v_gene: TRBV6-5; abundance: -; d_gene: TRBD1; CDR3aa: CASSLRTGYNGELFF; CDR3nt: TGTGCCAGCAGTTTAAGGACAGGGTACAACGGGGAGCTGTTTTTT
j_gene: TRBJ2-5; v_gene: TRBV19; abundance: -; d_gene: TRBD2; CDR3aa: CASSNPPRGGAQETQYF; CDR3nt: TGTGCCAGTAGTAACCCACCTCGCGGGGGGGCACAAGAGACCCAGTACTTC
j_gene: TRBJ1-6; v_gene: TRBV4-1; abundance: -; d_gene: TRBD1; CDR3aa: CASSPPDRGDNSPLHF; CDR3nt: TGCGCCAGCAGCCCCCCCGACAGGGGAGATAATTCACCCCTCCACTTT
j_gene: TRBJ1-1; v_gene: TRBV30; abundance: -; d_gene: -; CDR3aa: CAGTRTPNTEAFF; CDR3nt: TGTGCCGGGACCCGGACACCGAACACTGAAGCTTTCTTT
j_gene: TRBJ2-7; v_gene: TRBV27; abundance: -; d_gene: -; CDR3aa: CASSFYGEYEQYF; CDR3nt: TGTGCCAGCAGTTTTTACGGAGAATACGAGCAGTACTTC
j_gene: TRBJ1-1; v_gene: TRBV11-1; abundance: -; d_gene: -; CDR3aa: CASSLAFKGEAFF; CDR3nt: TGTGCCAGCAGCTTAGCGTTCAAGGGTGAAGCTTTCTTT
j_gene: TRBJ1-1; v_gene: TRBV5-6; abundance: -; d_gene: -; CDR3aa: CASSLGGFPTEAFF; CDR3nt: TGTGCCAGCAGCTTGGGCGGGTTCCCGACTGAAGCTTTCTTT
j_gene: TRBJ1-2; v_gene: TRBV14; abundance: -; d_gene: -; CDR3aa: CASSQDWSEPYGYTF; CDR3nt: TGTGCCAGCAGCCAAGATTGGTCAGAGCCCTATGGCTACACCTTC
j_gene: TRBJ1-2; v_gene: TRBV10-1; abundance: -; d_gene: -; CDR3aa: CASSESAENYGYTF; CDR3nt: TGCGCCAGCAGTGAGTCGGCAGAAAACTATGGCTACACCTTC
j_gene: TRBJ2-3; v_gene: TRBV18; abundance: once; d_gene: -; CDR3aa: CASSLEIGGFGDTQYF; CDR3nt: TGTGCCAGCTCACTGGAGATCGGGGGTTTTGGAGATACGCAGTATTTT
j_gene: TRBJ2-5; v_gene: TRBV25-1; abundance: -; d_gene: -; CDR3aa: CASSDLGAETQYF; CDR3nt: TGTGCCAGCAGTGACTTGGGGGCGGAGACCCAGTACTTC
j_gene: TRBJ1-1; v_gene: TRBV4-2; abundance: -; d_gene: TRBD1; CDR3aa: CASSVAGQGDTEAFF; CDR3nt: TGTGCCAGCAGCGTAGCGGGACAGGGCGACACTGAAGCTTTCTTT
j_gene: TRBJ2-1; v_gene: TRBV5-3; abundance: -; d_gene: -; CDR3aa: CARSLRDITYNEQFF; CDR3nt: TGTGCCAGAAGCTTGAGGGACATTACCTACAATGAGCAGTTCTTC
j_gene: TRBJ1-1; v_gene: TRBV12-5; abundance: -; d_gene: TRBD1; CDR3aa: CASGLRQGGNTEAFF; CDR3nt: TGTGCTAGTGGTCTACGACAGGGTGGGAACACTGAAGCTTTCTTT